This TCR beta chain was sequenced in a study of early T cells in non-severe SARS-CoV-2 infection. Study summary: The input, bulk RNA from unsorted whole blood, was sequenced, and chains were unpaired.

Each CDR3 protein gets one entry after TCRdb re-called the 5' RACE reads with MiXCR. The sample yields approximately 20,000 distinct CDR3 sequences, 3.5% to 4.5% seen once. This clonotype has only a few counts. The specimen was whole blood. The receptor was isolated from an adult who was a healthcare worker with PCR-confirmed SARS-CoV-2 infection or an uninfected control (not recorded which).

The CDR3 bases are TGTGCCAGCAGCTTCCAACAGGGGGTTGGCTACGAGCAGTACTTC. Amino acids: CASSFQQGVGYEQYF. This chain links TRBV11-2 with TRBJ2-7; TRBD1 aligns across 8 bases. Per germline, CDR1 SGHAT and CDR2 FQNNGV. Trimming took 3 bases from V and 3 from J; bases not matched to a gene: 7. The CDR3 spans 15 residues.